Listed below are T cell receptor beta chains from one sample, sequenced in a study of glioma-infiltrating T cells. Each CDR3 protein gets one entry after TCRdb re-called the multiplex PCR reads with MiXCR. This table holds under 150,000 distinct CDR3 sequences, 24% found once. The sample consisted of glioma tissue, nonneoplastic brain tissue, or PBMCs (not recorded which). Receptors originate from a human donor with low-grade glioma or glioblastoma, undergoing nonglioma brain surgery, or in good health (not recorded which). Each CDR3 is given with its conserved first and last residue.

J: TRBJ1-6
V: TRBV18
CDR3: CASSPDRVHSPLHF

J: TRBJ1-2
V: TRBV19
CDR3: CASFRQGYGYTF

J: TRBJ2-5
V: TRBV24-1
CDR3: CATSDFGTGQETQYF

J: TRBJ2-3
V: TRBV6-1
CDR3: CASDRGPGDTQYF

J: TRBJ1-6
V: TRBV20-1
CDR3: CSAPYGTGVNSPLHF

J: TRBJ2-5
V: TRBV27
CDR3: CASSPLDSSRGTQYF

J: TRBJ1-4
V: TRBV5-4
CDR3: CASSFRQDSEKLFF

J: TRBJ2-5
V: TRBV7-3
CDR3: CASSFLVSETQYF

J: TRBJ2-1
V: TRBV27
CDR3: CASTQVVGTYNEQFF

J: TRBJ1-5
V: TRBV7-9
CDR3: CASSHRTGNQPQHF

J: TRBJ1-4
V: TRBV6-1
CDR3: CASTPGTRGEEKLFF

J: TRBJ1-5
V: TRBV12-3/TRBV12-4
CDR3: CASSGTGTGFQPQHF